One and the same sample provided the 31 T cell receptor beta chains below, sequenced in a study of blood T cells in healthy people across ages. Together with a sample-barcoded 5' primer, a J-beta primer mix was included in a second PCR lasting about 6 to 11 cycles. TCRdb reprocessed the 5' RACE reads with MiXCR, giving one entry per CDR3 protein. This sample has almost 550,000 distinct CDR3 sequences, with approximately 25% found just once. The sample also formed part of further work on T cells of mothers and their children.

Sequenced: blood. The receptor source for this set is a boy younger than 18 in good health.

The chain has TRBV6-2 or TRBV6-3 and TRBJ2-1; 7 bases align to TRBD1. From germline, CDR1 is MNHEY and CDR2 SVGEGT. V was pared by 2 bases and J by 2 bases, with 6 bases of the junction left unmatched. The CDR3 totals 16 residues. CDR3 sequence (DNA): TGTGCCAGCAGTTACGTCTGGGACAGTGCCTACAATGAGCAGTTCTTC. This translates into CASSYVWDSAYNEQFF.

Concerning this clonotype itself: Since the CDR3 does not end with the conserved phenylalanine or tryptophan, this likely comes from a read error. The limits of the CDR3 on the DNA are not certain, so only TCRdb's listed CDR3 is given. CDR3 region: CASSPFGQGNVHL. V is TRBV3-1 and J is TRBJ1-6; the listed D gene, TRBD1, was not tested against the DNA. Including both end residues, the CDR3 is 13 amino acids long. Germline V CDR1 and CDR2: LGHDT, YNNKEL (reference sequence).

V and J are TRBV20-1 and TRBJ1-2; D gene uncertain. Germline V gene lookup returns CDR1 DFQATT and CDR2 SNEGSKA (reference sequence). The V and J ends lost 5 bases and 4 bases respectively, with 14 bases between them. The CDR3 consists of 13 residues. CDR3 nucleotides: TGCAGTGCTGACCCGGAGAGCTTCTATGGCTACACCTTC. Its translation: CSADPESFYGYTF.

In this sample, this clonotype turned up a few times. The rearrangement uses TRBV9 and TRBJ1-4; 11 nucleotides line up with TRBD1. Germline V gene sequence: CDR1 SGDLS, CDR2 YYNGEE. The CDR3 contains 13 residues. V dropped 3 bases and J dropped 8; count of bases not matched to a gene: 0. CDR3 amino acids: CASSGTGGEKLFF. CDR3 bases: TGTGCCAGCAGCGGGACAGGGGGCGAAAAACTGTTTTTT.

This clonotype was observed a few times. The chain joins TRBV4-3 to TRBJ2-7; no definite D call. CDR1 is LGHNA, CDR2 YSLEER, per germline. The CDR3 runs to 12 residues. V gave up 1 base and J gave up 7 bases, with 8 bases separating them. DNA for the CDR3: TGCGCCAGCAGCCAAGGACCAGCGGAGCAGTACTTC. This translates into CASSQGPAEQYF.

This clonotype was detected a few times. This chain's CDR3 is CASSRAVSTEAFF. The CDR3 region has the DNA TGTGCCAGCAGCCGTGCAGTCTCCACTGAAGCTTTCTTT. The V call is TRBV7-3, the J call TRBJ1-1; no reliable D call. Trimming took 5 bases from V and 4 from J, leaving 11 bases between them. The CDR3 is made up of 13 amino acids. Per the germline V gene, CDR1 is SGHTA and CDR2 is FQGTGA.

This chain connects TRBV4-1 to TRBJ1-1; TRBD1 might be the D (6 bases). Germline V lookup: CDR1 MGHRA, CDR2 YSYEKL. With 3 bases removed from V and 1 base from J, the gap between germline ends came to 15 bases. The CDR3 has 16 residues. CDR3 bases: TGCGCCAGCAGCCAGACTAAGGGGGAGCAGAACACTGAAGCTTTCTTT. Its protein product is CASSQTKGEQNTEAFF.

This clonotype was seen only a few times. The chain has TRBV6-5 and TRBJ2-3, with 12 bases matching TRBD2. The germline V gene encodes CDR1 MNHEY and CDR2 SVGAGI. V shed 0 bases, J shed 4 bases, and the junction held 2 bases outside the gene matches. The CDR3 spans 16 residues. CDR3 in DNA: TGTGCCAGCAGTTACTCCCCTAGCGGGGGGGCAGATACGCAGTATTTT. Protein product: CASSYSPSGGADTQYF.

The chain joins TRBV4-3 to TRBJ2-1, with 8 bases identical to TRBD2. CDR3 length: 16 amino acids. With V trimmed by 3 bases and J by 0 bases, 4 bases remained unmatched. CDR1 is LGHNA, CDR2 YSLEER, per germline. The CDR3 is CASSQALAVSYNEQFF. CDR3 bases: TGCGCCAGCAGCCAGGCACTAGCGGTCTCCTACAATGAGCAGTTCTTC.

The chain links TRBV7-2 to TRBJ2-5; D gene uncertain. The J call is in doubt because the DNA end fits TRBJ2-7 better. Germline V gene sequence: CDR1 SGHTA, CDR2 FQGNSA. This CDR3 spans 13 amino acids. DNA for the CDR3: TGTGCCAGCAGCTTTAATCGGGTGAACGAGCAGTACTTC. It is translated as CASSFNRVNEQYF.

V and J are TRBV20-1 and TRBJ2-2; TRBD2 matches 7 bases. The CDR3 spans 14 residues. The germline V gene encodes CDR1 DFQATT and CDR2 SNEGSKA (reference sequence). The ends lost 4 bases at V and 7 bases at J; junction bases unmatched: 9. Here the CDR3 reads CSAIPTSSVGELFF. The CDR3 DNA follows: TGCAGTGCTATCCCGACTAGCTCTGTCGGGGAGCTGTTTTTT.

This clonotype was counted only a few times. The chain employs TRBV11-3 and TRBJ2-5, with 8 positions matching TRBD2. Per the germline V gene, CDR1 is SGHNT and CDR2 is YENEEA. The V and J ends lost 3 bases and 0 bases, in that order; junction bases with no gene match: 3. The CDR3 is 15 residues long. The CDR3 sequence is CASSLGSGDQETQYF. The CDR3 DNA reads TGTGCCAGCAGCTTGGGTAGCGGGGACCAAGAGACCCAGTACTTC.

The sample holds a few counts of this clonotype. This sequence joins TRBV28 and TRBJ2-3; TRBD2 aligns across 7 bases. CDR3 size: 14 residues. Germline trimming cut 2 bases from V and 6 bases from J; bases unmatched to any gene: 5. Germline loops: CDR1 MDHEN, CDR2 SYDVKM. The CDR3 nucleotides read TGTGCCAGCAGTTTAGGGACTACCCCGGATACGCAGTATTTT. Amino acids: CASSLGTTPDTQYF.

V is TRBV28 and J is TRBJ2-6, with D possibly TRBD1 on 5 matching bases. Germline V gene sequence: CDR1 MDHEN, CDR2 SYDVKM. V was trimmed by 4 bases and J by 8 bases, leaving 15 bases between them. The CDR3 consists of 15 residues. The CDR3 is CASSSPGSKPNVLTF. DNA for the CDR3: TGTGCCAGCAGTTCCCCAGGGTCGAAGCCCAACGTCCTGACTTTC.

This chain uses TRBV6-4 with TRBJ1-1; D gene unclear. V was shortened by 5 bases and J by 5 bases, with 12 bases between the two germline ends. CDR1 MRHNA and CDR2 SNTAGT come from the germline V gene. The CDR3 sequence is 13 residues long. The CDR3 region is CASSQTTPTEAFF. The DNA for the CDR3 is TGTGCCAGCAGTCAGACGACACCTACTGAAGCTTTCTTT.

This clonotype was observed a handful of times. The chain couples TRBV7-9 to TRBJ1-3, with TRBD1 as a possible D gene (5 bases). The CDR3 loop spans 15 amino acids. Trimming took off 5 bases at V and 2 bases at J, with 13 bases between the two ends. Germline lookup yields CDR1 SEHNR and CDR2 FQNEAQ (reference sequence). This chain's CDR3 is CASSGGTWAGNTIYF. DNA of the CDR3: TGTGCCAGCAGCGGGGGTACGTGGGCTGGAAACACCATATATTTT.

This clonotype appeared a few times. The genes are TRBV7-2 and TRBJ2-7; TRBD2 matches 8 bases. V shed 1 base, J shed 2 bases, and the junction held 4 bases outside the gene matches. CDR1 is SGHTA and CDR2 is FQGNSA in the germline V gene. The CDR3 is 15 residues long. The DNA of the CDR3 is TGTGCCAGCAGCTTAGGGACTAGCCCGACCTACGAGCAGTACTTC. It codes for CASSLGTSPTYEQYF. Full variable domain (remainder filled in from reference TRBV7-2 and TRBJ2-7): GAGVSQSPSNKVTEKGKDVELRCDPISGHTALYWYRQSLGQGLEFLIYFQGNSAPDKSGLPSDRFSAERTGGSVSTLTIQRTQQEDSAVYLCASSLGTSPTYEQYFGPGTRLTVT.

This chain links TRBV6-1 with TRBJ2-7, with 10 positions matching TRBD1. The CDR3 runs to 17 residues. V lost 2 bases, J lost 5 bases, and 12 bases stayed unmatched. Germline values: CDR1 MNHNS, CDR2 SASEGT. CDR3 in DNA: TGTGCCAGCAGTGAACGGCGGTGGGGACAGGGGCTGGACGAGCAGTACTTC. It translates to CASSERRWGQGLDEQYF.

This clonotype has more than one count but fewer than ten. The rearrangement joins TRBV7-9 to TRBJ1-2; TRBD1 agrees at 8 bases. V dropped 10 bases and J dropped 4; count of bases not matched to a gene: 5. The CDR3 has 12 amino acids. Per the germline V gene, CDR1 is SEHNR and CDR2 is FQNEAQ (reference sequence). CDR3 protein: CATGQGGYGYTF. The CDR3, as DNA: TGTGCCACCGGACAGGGCGGCTATGGCTACACCTTC.

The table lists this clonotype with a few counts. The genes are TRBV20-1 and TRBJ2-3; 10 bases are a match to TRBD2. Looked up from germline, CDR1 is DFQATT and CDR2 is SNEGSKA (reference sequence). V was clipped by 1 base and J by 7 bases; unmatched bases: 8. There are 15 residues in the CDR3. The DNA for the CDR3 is TGCAGTGCTAGAGTATATAGCGGGGGGCCCCATACGCAGTATTTT. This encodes CSARVYSGGPHTQYF.

For the CDR3, the DNA is TGTGCCAGCAGTCAATACACAGGGGTCAACTATGGCTACACCTTC. The encoded protein is CASSQYTGVNYGYTF. The chain employs TRBV28 and TRBJ1-2; 7 bases map to TRBD1. CDR1 MDHEN and CDR2 SYDVKM come from the germline V gene. The CDR3 length is 15 residues. With 5 bases clipped from V and 2 bases from J, the junction kept 8 bases outside the gene matches.

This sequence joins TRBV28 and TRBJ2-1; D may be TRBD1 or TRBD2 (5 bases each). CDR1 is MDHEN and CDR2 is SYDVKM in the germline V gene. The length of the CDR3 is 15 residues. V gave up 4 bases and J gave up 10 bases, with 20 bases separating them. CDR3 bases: TGTGCCAGCAGTTCGGGGACCGGAGGCCATGTGGAGCAGTTCTTC. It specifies CASSSGTGGHVEQFF.

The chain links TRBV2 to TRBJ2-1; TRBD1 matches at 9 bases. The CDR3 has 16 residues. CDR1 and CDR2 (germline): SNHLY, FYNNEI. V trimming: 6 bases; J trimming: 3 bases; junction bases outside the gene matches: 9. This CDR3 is CASSAPDRGIYNEQFF. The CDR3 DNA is TGTGCCAGCAGCGCCCCCGACAGGGGGATCTACAATGAGCAGTTCTTC.

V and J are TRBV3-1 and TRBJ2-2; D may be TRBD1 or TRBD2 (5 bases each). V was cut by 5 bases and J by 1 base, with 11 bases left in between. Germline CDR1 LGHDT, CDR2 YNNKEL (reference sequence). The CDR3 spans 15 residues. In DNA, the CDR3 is TGTGCCAGCAGCTCCCCGGGGCAGAACACCGGGGAGCTGTTTTTT. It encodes CASSSPGQNTGELFF. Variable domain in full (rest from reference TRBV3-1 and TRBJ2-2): DTAVSQTPKYLVTQMGNDKSIKCEQNLGHDTMYWYKQDSKKFLKIMFSYNNKELIINETVPNRFSPKSPDKAHLNLHINSLELGDSAVYFCASSSPGQNTGELFFGEGSRLTVL.

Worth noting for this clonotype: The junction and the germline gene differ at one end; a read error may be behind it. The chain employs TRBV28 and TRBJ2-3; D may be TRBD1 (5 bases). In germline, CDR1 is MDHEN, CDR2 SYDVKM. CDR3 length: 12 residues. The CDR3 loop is CASSEQTGTQYF. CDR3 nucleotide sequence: TGTGCCAGCAGTGAGCAAACAGGTACGCAGTATTTT.

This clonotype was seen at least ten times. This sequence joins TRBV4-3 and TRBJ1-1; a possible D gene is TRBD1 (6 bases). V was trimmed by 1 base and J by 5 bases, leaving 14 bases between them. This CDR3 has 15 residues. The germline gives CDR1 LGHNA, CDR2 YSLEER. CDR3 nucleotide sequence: TGCGCCAGCAGCCAAGTTGGGGGGCAGTTGACTGAAGCTTTCTTT. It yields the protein CASSQVGGQLTEAFF.

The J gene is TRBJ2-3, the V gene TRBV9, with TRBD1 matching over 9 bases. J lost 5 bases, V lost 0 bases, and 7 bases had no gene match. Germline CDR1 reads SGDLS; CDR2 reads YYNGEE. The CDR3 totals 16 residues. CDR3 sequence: CASSVVDRGGRDTQYF. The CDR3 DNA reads TGTGCCAGCAGCGTAGTTGACAGGGGGGGGAGAGATACGCAGTATTTT.

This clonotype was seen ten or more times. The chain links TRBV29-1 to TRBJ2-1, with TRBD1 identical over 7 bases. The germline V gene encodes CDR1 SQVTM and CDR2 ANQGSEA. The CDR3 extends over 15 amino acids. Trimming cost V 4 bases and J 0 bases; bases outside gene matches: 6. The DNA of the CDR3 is TGCAGCGTTGGAGGGGGCGGTATCTCCTACAATGAGCAGTTCTTC. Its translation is CSVGGGGISYNEQFF.

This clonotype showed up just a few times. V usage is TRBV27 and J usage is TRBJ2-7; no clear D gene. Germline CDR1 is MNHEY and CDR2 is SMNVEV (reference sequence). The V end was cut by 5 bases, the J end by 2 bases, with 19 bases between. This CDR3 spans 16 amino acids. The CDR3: CASSMTWAGVPYEQYF. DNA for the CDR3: TGTGCCAGCAGTATGACCTGGGCAGGCGTACCCTACGAGCAGTACTTC.

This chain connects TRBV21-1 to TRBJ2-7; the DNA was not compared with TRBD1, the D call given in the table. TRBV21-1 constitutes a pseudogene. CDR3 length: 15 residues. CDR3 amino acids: CASSKAPHRDEVEYF. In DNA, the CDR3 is TGTGCCAGCAGCAAAGCTCCGCACAGGGACGAAGTAGAGTACTTC.

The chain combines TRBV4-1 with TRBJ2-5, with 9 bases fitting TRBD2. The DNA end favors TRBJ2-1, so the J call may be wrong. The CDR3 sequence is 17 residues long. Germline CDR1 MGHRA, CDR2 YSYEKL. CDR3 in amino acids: CASSQDPIGGRGNEQFF. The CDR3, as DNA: TGCGCCAGCAGCCAAGATCCGATCGGCGGGAGGGGTAATGAGCAGTTCTTC.